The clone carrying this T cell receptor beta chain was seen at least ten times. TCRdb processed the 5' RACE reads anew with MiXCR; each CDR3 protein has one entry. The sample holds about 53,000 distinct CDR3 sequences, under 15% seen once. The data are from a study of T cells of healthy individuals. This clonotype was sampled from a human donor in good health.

CDR3 protein: CASSLRDLNTEAFF. DNA of the CDR3: TGTGCCAGTAGTTTAAGGGACTTGAACACTGAAGCTTTCTTT. The chain combines TRBV19 with TRBJ1-1; D possibly corresponds to TRBD1 (5 bases). The CDR3 is 14 residues long. Germline V gene sequence: CDR1 LNHDA, CDR2 SQIVND (reference sequence). V lost 5 bases to trimming and J lost 0 bases, with 10 bases between them.